These T cell receptor beta chains were read from a single sample in a study of regulatory T cells in long-lasting Graves disease. TCRdb reanalysed the multiplex PCR reads using MiXCR and keeps one entry per CDR3 protein. There are approximately 440,000 distinct CDR3 sequences in the sample; roughly 17% occur only once, and 9.5% to 15% lies in the top ten. In addition, the sample was reused for a study of T cells in Graves' hyperthyroidism and ophthalmopathy.

The material sequenced was peripheral blood mononuclear cells (PBMCs), taken at new diagnosis, from a patient treated with antithyroid drugs. The receptor source for this set is a middle-aged man with Graves disease. Each CDR3 is given with its conserved first and last residue. Fields, in order: CDR3 length, J gene, V gene, clone size, CDR3 protein. Part of the rows lack a size; the others show once, few, many or a class for expanded clones.

cdr3_length: 15; j_call: TRBJ2-7; v_call: TRBV11-2; clone_size: many; cdr3_aa: CASSFTKRTGAEQYF
cdr3_length: 13; j_call: TRBJ2-5; v_call: TRBV6-1; clone_size: many; cdr3_aa: CASTRDRQETQYF
cdr3_length: 16; j_call: TRBJ2-5; v_call: TRBV11-2; clone_size: many; cdr3_aa: CASSLDPPGVVETQYF
cdr3_length: 13; j_call: TRBJ2-2; v_call: TRBV20-1; clone_size: many; cdr3_aa: CSARATGTGELFF
cdr3_length: 13; j_call: TRBJ1-5; v_call: TRBV6-1; clone_size: few; cdr3_aa: CASSPDWSRPQHF
cdr3_length: 15; j_call: TRBJ1-4; v_call: TRBV30; clone_size: .; cdr3_aa: CAWNRRGAPNEKLFF
cdr3_length: 14; j_call: TRBJ2-1; v_call: TRBV19; clone_size: .; cdr3_aa: CASSPGLAGIEQFF
cdr3_length: 16; j_call: TRBJ2-7; v_call: TRBV7-6; clone_size: many; cdr3_aa: CASSSRGGLSSYEQYF
cdr3_length: 13; j_call: TRBJ2-7; v_call: TRBV20-1; clone_size: .; cdr3_aa: CSAVAGTIYEQYF
cdr3_length: 15; j_call: TRBJ2-7; v_call: TRBV6-5; clone_size: few; cdr3_aa: CASSFSGGRSHEQYF
cdr3_length: 13; j_call: TRBJ2-5; v_call: TRBV30; clone_size: many; cdr3_aa: CAWARDREETQYF
cdr3_length: 16; j_call: TRBJ2-2; v_call: TRBV7-3; clone_size: many; cdr3_aa: CASSSGTSGPTGELFF
cdr3_length: 11; j_call: TRBJ2-7; v_call: TRBV12-3/TRBV12-4; clone_size: .; cdr3_aa: CASSLRREQYF